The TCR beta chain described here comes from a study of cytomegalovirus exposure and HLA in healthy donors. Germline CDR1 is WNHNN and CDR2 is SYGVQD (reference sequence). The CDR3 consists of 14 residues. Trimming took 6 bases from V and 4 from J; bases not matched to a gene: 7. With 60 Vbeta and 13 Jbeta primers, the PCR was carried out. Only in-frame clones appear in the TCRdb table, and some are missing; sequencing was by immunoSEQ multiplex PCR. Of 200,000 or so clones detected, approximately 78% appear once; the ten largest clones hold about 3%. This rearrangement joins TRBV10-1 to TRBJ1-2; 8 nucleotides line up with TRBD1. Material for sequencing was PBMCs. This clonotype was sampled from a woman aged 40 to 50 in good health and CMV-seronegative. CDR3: CASSRGQDPYGYTF. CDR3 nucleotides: TGCGCCAGCAGCCGGGGACAGGACCCCTATGGCTACACCTTC.